This entry features one T cell receptor (beta chain) sequence. The identical CDR3 is also encoded by other nucleotide sequences in the sample. Original analysis: Nucleated cell number was recorded as an estimate derived from reference gene primer amplification. Clones were read by immunoSEQ multiplex PCR, and TCRdb kept only the in-frame ones, dropping some. The DNA was the basis for D and trimming; V, J and clone size are from that table. Of 150,000 to 200,000 clones listed, around four fifths are singletons. The data belong to a study of blood T cell repertoires in COVID-19. Across the study: From the United States, Italy and Spain came samples of acute and convalescent COVID-19. T cells, B-cell-depleted T cells, or PBMCs provided the cDNA or gDNA that served as material.

With 0 bases removed from V and 3 bases from J, the gap between germline ends came to 7 bases. The CDR3 has 13 amino acids. Germline-derived CDR1 and CDR2 are SGHRS and YFSETQ. Sequenced sample: peripheral blood. The chain recombines TRBV5-1 with TRBJ2-7; D unclear. This receptor was identified in an elderly woman with acute or convalescent COVID-19. The CDR3 loop reads CASSLAGSYEQYF. CDR3 DNA sequence: TGCGCCAGCAGCTTGGCAGGAAGCTACGAGCAGTACTTC.